The 21 T cell receptor beta chains listed next were all sequenced from one sample in a study of control samples from healthy donors and cancer patients. Sequencing was performed with immunoSEQ multiplex PCR; in TCRdb, only in-frame clones are kept and a portion is missing. The sample contains some 100,000 clones, roughly 89% of which appear only once. The sequenced material came from blood. The receptor source for this set is a woman in her fifties or sixties in good health.

The chain links TRBV6-5 to TRBJ1-5, with 9 bases identical to TRBD1. The CDR3 is 15 amino acids. Germline V CDR1 and CDR2: MNHEY, SVGAGI. Germline trimming cut 7 bases from V and 6 bases from J; bases unmatched to any gene: 10. In nucleotides, the CDR3 is TGTGCCAGCAACCAATGGACAGGGGCAAGTCAGCCCCAGCATTTT. It codes for CASNQWTGASQPQHF.

The gene calls are TRBV7-3 and TRBJ2-5; D unresolved. The CDR3 is 13 amino acids. Germline assignment: CDR1 SGHTA and CDR2 FQGTGA. V lost 4 bases and J lost 5, with 11 bases in between. The CDR3 spells CASSSNDRETQYF. The CDR3 DNA reads as TGTGCCAGCAGCTCAAACGACCGGGAGACCCAGTACTTC.

This clone turned up a few times. J is TRBJ1-6 and V is TRBV7-2; D perhaps matches TRBD1 (5 bases). This CDR3 spans 14 amino acids. Deletions cut 3 bases from V and 10 bases from J, with 13 bases between. Per germline, CDR1 SGHTA and CDR2 FQGNSA. CDR3 nucleotide sequence: TGTGCCAGCAGCTTTAAGGGGATGGGATCACCCCTCCACTTT. This encodes CASSFKGMGSPLHF.

J is TRBJ2-5 and V is TRBV6-6; no clear D gene. The germline V and J ends were trimmed by 6 bases and 5 bases, with 13 bases remaining between them. The CDR3 runs 13 residues. CDR1 is MNHNY, CDR2 SVGAGI, per germline (reference sequence). The CDR3 is CASRKLLSETQYF. For the CDR3, the DNA is TGTGCCAGCAGGAAACTCCTATCCGAGACCCAGTACTTC.

The chain is built from TRBV2 and TRBJ1-6, with unresolved D. The CDR3 has 14 residues. CDR1 is SNHLY, CDR2 FYNNEI, per germline. V was shortened by 5 bases and J by 7 bases, with 12 bases between the two germline ends. The CDR3 DNA reads as TGTGCCAGCAGTAATCGGGTAGGGAATTCACCCCTCCACTTT. It is translated as CASSNRVGNSPLHF.

The chain couples TRBV15 to TRBJ1-6; TRBD1 agrees at 7 bases. V lost 0 bases and J lost 2; bases outside the gene matches: 7. The CDR3 consists of 18 residues. CDR1 and CDR2 from the germline V gene are LNHNV and YYDKDF (reference sequence). The CDR3, as DNA: TGTGCCACCAGCAGAGAAGTGAGGGGGCGCACCTATAATTCACCCCTCCACTTT. This sequence encodes CATSREVRGRTYNSPLHF.

The chain links TRBV18 to TRBJ2-3; TRBD2 matches at 7 bases. The CDR3 has 16 residues. Germline V gene lookup returns CDR1 KGHSH and CDR2 LQKENI. With 4 bases clipped from V and 2 bases from J, the junction kept 9 bases outside the gene matches. CDR3 in DNA: TGTGCCAGCTCACTCGCCGGGACTACGTCCACAGATACGCAGTATTTT. Translation gives CASSLAGTTSTDTQYF.

The gene calls are TRBV5-6 and TRBJ2-7, with a possible D match to TRBD1 (5 bases). Trimming shortened V by 0 bases and J by 7 bases, and 8 bases separated the two germline ends. CDR1 is SGHDT and CDR2 is YYEEEE in the germline V gene. This CDR3 has 12 residues. The CDR3: CASSLGAGEQYV. Written as DNA, the CDR3 is TGTGCCAGCAGCTTGGGGGCAGGGGAGCAGTACGTC.

The chain combines TRBV12-3 or TRBV12-4 with TRBJ2-2; D ambiguous. V was clipped by 4 bases and J by 4 bases, with 7 bases between them. The length of the CDR3 is 13 residues. The CDR3 DNA follows: TGTGCCAGCAGTTACCCGAGCACCGGGGAGCTGTTTTTT. Translation gives CASSYPSTGELFF.

V usage is TRBV12-5 and J usage is TRBJ1-4; tentatively, D is TRBD1 (6 bases). Per the germline V gene, CDR1 is LGHNT and CDR2 is FRNRAP. This CDR3 has 15 amino acids. Trimming took 6 bases from V and 5 from J, leaving 16 bases between them. The CDR3 nucleotides are TGTGCTAGTGGGGAAGGACAGCCCGGGAATGAAAAACTGTTTTTT. Translation gives CASGEGQPGNEKLFF.

This clone was detected once. The rearrangement uses TRBV21-1 and TRBJ2-7; TRBD1 is the table's D call, not checked against the DNA. TRBV21-1 is noted as a pseudogene. The CDR3 sequence is 16 residues long. CDR3 region: CASSKRNDDRTYEQYV. The CDR3 coding sequence is TGTGCCAGCAGCAAAAGAAATGACGACAGAACCTACGAGCAGTACGTC.

V is TRBV30 and J is TRBJ1-3; D unresolved. V lost 5 bases and J 2 bases, leaving 13 bases between the germline ends. This CDR3 contains 14 residues. Germline V gives CDR1 GTSNPN, CDR2 SVGIG (reference sequence). The CDR3: CAWGAGTAGNTIYF. In nucleotides, the CDR3 is TGTGCCTGGGGAGCCGGAACAGCTGGAAACACCATATATTTT. Full variable domain (remainder filled in from reference TRBV30 and TRBJ1-3): SQTIHQWPATLVQPVGSPLSLECTVEGTSNPNLYWYRQAAGRGLQLLFYSVGIGQISSEVPQNLSASRPQDRQFILSSKKLLLSDSGFYLCAWGAGTAGNTIYFGEGSWLTVV.

The gene calls are TRBV6-5 and TRBJ1-1; TRBD1 aligns across 7 bases. V lost 6 bases, J lost 7 bases, and 8 bases stayed unmatched. Germline V lookup: CDR1 MNHEY, CDR2 SVGAGI. The CDR3 runs to 13 residues. The CDR3 region is CASSRTDRNEAFF. In nucleotides, the CDR3 is TGTGCCAGCAGCAGAACGGACAGGAATGAAGCTTTCTTT.

V gene TRBV29-1 combines with J gene TRBJ2-5; 10 bases fit TRBD1. Germline-derived CDR1 and CDR2 are SQVTM and ANQGSEA. Trimming removed 3 bases from V and 1 base from J; junction bases left unmatched: 8. The CDR3 totals 16 residues. The CDR3 DNA follows: TGCAGCGTTGATGCGCCGGGACAGGGGCTCCAAGAGACCCAGTACTTC. Encoded protein: CSVDAPGQGLQETQYF.

The V and J genes are TRBV30 and TRBJ2-1; 8 bases line up with TRBD2. The V segment lost 2 bases and the J segment 8 bases; nucleotides outside the gene matches: 11. CDR3 length: 15 residues. Germline V gene lookup returns CDR1 GTSNPN and CDR2 SVGIG (reference sequence). CDR3 amino acids: CAWSFNSGRGYEQFF. DNA of the CDR3: TGTGCCTGGAGTTTCAACAGCGGGAGAGGCTATGAGCAGTTCTTC.

The rearrangement links TRBV5-6 to TRBJ2-3; 8 bases agree with TRBD2. The V segment lost 5 bases and the J segment 3 bases; nucleotides outside the gene matches: 11. Germline-derived CDR1 and CDR2 are SGHDT and YYEEEE. CDR3 length equals 16 residues. DNA for the CDR3: TGTGCCAGCAGTTCACTCGGGGGGGCCGAAACAGATACGCAGTATTTT. This codes for CASSSLGGAETDTQYF.

The chain carries TRBV7-9 and TRBJ1-2, with a possible D match to TRBD1 (5 bases). This CDR3 is built from 14 residues. The V end lost 8 bases, the J end lost 4 bases, and 17 bases lay between the germline ends. Germline CDR1 and CDR2: SEHNR and FQNEAQ (reference sequence). CDR3 sequence: CASYLIGTGYGYTF. The CDR3 DNA is TGTGCCAGCTACTTAATTGGAACAGGCTATGGCTACACCTTC.

The chain links TRBV18 to TRBJ2-1, with D perhaps matching TRBD1 (5 bases). The CDR3 loop spans 13 amino acids. The V gene lost 3 bases and the J gene lost 6 bases, with 9 bases spanning the gap. CDR1 and CDR2 (germline): KGHSH, LQKENI. The CDR3 nucleotides read TGTGCCAGCTCACCGGACAACAGCAATGAGCAGTTCTTC. As protein: CASSPDNSNEQFF.

This sequence joins TRBV6-6 and TRBJ2-3, with D possibly matching TRBD2 (5 bases). The V gene's germline CDR1 is MNHNY and CDR2 SVGAGI (reference sequence). V lost 5 bases and J lost 1, with 10 bases in between. This CDR3 has 14 amino acids. The CDR3 region is CASSVFGGTDTQYF. The CDR3 DNA reads TGTGCCAGCAGTGTATTCGGGGGCACAGATACGCAGTATTTT.

The J gene is TRBJ1-5, the V gene TRBV21-1; the D segment call TRBD1 is taken from the table without a DNA check. TRBV21-1 is a known pseudogene. The CDR3 loop spans 16 amino acids. The CDR3 coding sequence is TGTGCCAGCAGCGGTTGTAGGACAGGGCGCAATCAGCCCCAGCATTTT. Amino acid sequence: CASSGCRTGRNQPQHF.

The sample holds one count of this clone. The chain recombines TRBV7-3 with TRBJ2-1; D remains ambiguous. Looked up from germline, CDR1 is SGHTA and CDR2 is FQGTGA. The CDR3 is 12 amino acids. Between the trimmed V and J ends, which lost 5 bases and 8 bases, there was a span of 10 bases. Here the CDR3 DNA reads TGTGCCAGCAGCCCTTGGGGTGATGAGCAGTTCTTC. Translation gives CASSPWGDEQFF.